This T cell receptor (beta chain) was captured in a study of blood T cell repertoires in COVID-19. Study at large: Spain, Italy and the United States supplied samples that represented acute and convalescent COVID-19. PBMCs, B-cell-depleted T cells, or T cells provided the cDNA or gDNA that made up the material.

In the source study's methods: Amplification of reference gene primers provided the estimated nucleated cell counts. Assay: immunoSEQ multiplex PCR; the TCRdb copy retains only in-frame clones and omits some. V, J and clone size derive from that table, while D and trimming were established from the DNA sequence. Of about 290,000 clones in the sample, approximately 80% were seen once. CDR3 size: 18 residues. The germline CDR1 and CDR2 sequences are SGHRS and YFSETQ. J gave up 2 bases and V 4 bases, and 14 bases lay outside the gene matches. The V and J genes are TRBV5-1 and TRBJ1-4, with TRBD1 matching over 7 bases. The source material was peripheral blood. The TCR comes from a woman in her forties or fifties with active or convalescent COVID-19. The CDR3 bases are TGCGCCAGCAGCCTGTCCGAGGGCCTGGGACAGACTAATGAAAAACTGTTTTTT. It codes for CASSLSEGLGQTNEKLFF.